The next 7 T cell receptor beta chains were all read from a single sample in a study of blood T cell repertoires in COVID-19. Data came from immunoSEQ multiplex PCR; TCRdb stores just in-frame clones and leaves some out. The table records more than 150,000 clones, 80% to 85% of them present only once. Sequenced sample: PBMCs or T cells enriched from blood (not recorded which). The receptor set was obtained from a woman in her forties or fifties who had recovered from COVID-19.

The chain joins TRBV19 to TRBJ1-2; D perhaps matches TRBD1 (6 bases). V was clipped by 3 bases and J by 8 bases, with 16 bases between them. This CDR3 comprises 14 residues. Germline CDR1 LNHDA, CDR2 SQIVND (reference sequence). The CDR3: CASSIAQGLSGYTF. The CDR3 DNA reads TGTGCCAGTAGTATTGCACAGGGTCTATCGGGCTACACCTTC. Full variable domain (remainder filled in from reference TRBV19 and TRBJ1-2): DGGITQSPKYLFRKEGQNVTLSCEQNLNHDAMYWYRQDPGQGLRLIYYSQIVNDFQKGDIAEGYSVSREKKESFPLTVTSAQKNPTAFYLCASSIAQGLSGYTFGSGTRLTVV.

This chain uses TRBV5-4 with TRBJ1-1; weak D call: TRBD1 (5 bases). Trimming shortened V by 4 bases and J by 1 base, and 14 bases separated the two germline ends. Germline-derived CDR1 and CDR2 are SGHNT and YYREEE (reference sequence). This CDR3 contains 15 residues. The CDR3 reads CASSPGGMGNTEAFF. CDR3 nucleotides: TGTGCCAGCAGCCCGGGGGGGATGGGGAACACTGAAGCTTTCTTT.

This sequence joins TRBV12-5 and TRBJ1-2, with D perhaps matching TRBD1 (6 bases). The germline V gene has CDR1 LGHNT and CDR2 FRNRAP. The ends were cut back, 3 bases at V and 8 bases at J, with 19 bases in the middle. The length of the CDR3 is 15 residues. The CDR3 DNA follows: TGTGCTAGTGGTTTCGGCTTCAAGGGGGACCAAGGCTACACCTTC. Translation: CASGFGFKGDQGYTF.

The V call is TRBV19, the J call TRBJ1-5; tentative D call: TRBD1 (6 bases). Trimming removed 7 bases at V and 4 bases at J, with 17 bases between. There are 15 residues in the CDR3. Germline V gives CDR1 LNHDA, CDR2 SQIVND (reference sequence). The CDR3 DNA reads TGTGCCAGTAAGGTCCCCAACAGGGAAAATCAGCCCCAGCATTTT. Its protein is CASKVPNRENQPQHF.

This chain links TRBV11-3 with TRBJ2-7, with 7 bases that match TRBD1. Germline CDR1 and CDR2: SGHNT and YENEEA. This CDR3 comprises 14 residues. Losses at the gene ends were 4 bases for V and 2 bases for J; bases not matched to a gene: 5. The CDR3 DNA reads as TGTGCCAGCAGCTCCTACAGGGGTGCCTACGAGCAGTACTTC. Its translation: CASSSYRGAYEQYF. Using reference TRBV11-3 and TRBJ2-7 for the parts outside the CDR3, the full variable domain is EAGVVQSPRYKIIEKKQPVAFWCNPISGHNTLYWYLQNLGQGPELLIRYENEEAVDDSQLPKDRFSAERLKGVDSTLKIQPAELGDSAVYLCASSSYRGAYEQYFGPGTRLTVT.

J is TRBJ1-2 and V is TRBV5-4; 7 positions match TRBD1. V shed 4 bases, J shed 2 bases, and the junction held 5 bases outside the gene matches. The CDR3 totals 14 residues. Per the germline V gene, CDR1 is SGHNT and CDR2 is YYREEE (reference sequence). The CDR3 reads CASSGEQGNYGYTF. DNA for the CDR3: TGTGCCAGCAGCGGAGAACAGGGGAACTATGGCTACACCTTC. Together with reference TRBV5-4 and TRBJ1-2, the CDR3 gives the full variable domain: ETGVTQSPTHLIKTRGQQVTLRCSSQSGHNTVSWYQQALGQGPQFIFQYYREEENGRGNFPPRFSGLQFPNYSSELNVNALELDDSALYLCASSGEQGNYGYTFGSGTRLTVV.

The genes are TRBV5-1 and TRBJ1-5; D is unclear. The CDR3 covers 14 residues. Trimming pared 0 bases from V and 4 bases from J, leaving 8 bases between. Germline V CDR1 and CDR2: SGHRS, YFSETQ. CDR3 DNA sequence: TGCGCCAGCAGCTTGGATCCTTCGAATCAGCCCCAGCATTTT. It encodes CASSLDPSNQPQHF.